The 2 T cell receptor beta chains below all came from one sample that was sequenced in a study of T-cell memory formation after mild COVID-19. TCRdb ran MiXCR on the 5' RACE reads and lists one entry per CDR3 protein. The data show some 150,000 distinct CDR3 sequences, over 6% seen once. The material sequenced was PBMCs or a T cell subset sorted from them (not recorded which). These receptors originate from an adult woman who had mild COVID-19 (a few samples of this study predate the infection). Cell type and time point are not known.

This clonotype was counted between two and nine times. The chain employs TRBV5-4 and TRBJ2-7; 8 bases map to TRBD2. The CDR3 spans 15 residues. V shed 0 bases, J shed 7 bases, and the junction held 9 bases outside the gene matches. Germline V gives CDR1 SGHNT, CDR2 YYREEE (reference sequence). CDR3 sequence reads: CASSLVAGGSVEQYF. For the CDR3, the DNA is TGTGCCAGCAGCTTGGTGGCGGGGGGTTCGGTAGAGCAGTACTTC.

The V gene is TRBV20-1, the J gene TRBJ1-4; TRBD1 matches 9 bases. CDR1 is DFQATT, CDR2 SNEGSKA, per germline (reference sequence). The V segment lost 4 bases and the J segment 8 bases; nucleotides outside the gene matches: 5. This CDR3 comprises 13 residues. Written as DNA, the CDR3 is TGCAGTGCTAAGGACAGGGGAGGAGAAAAACTGTTTTTT. Translation gives CSAKDRGGEKLFF.